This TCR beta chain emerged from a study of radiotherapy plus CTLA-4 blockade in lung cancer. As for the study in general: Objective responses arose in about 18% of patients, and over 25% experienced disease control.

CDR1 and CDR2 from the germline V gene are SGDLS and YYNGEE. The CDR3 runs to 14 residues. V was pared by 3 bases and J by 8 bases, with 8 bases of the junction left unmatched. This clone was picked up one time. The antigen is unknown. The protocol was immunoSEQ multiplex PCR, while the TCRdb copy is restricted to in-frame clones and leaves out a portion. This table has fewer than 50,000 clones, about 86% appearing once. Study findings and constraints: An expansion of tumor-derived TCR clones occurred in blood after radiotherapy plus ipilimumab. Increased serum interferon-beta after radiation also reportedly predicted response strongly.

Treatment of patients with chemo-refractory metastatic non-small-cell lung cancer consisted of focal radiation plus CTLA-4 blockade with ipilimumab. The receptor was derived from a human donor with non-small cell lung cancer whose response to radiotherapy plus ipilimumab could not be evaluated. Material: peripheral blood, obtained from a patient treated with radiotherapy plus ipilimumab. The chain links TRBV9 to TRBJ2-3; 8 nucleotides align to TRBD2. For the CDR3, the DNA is TGTGCCAGCAGCGCGGGACTAGTCCAGGGTACGCAGTATTTT. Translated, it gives CASSAGLVQGTQYF.